The sequence of this T cell receptor (beta chain) was determined in a study of shared clonotypes between healthy human individuals. Assay used: immunoSEQ multiplex PCR; TCRdb lists only in-frame clones, some missing. The sample lists hundreds of thousands of clones, over 65% seen once, with 10% in the top ten. On this clone itself: Its antigen is not known.

Germline V gives CDR1 SNHLY, CDR2 FYNNEI. The CDR3 has 14 amino acids. Unmatched junction bases numbered 8, after V lost 5 bases and J lost 8 bases. Subsets obtained from CD4+ cells comprised CD45RA+ naive and CD45RA-negative memory cells. Study outcomes and limitations: Non-shared clonotypes displayed generation probabilities falling below those of clonotypes present in all four donors.

The receptor was derived from a man aged 25-45 years in good health. Material: memory CD4+ T cells sorted from blood. Subset noted: CD45RA-negative fraction. The genes are TRBV2 and TRBJ1-4, with 7 bases that match TRBD1. The CDR3 reads CASSPDRVGEKLFF. The CDR3 coding sequence is TGTGCCAGCAGTCCCGACAGGGTAGGGGAAAAACTGTTTTTT. Supplemented by reference TRBV2 and TRBJ1-4, the full variable domain reads EPEVTQTPSHQVTQMGQEVILRCVPISNHLYFYWYRQILGQKVEFLVSFYNNEISEKSEIFDDQFSVERPDGSNFTLKIRSTKLEDSAMYFCASSPDRVGEKLFFGSGTQLSVL.